These T cell receptor beta chains were read from a single sample in a study of blood T cells in healthy people across ages. Each CDR3 protein gets one entry after TCRdb re-called the 5' RACE reads with MiXCR. The table lists approximately 800,000 distinct CDR3 sequences, about 26% of them singletons. These same records also appear under a second study, on T cells of mothers and their children.

The sequencing sample was made of blood. These receptors all stem from a boy between 10 and 17 years old in good health. Each CDR3 is given with its conserved first and last residue. D genes are given only for firm matches. Clone size appears in some rows only: once, few, many, or a class for an expanded clone.

D gene: .; V gene: TRBV20-1; clone size: .; J gene: TRBJ2-5; CDR3 protein: CSATPVGVYQYF; CDR3 DNA: TGCAGTGCTACCCCCGTCGGGGTATACCAGTACTTC
D gene: .; V gene: TRBV7-9; clone size: .; J gene: TRBJ1-4; CDR3 protein: CASTSEDSPNEKLFF; CDR3 DNA: TGTGCCAGCACCTCAGAGGACAGCCCTAATGAAAAACTGTTTTTT
D gene: .; V gene: TRBV3-1; clone size: .; J gene: TRBJ2-5; CDR3 protein: CASSPSPPETQYF; CDR3 DNA: TGTGCCAGCTCACCCAGCCCACCAGAGACCCAGTACTTC
D gene: .; V gene: TRBV5-5; clone size: .; J gene: TRBJ2-7; CDR3 protein: CASSFKGGEQYF; CDR3 DNA: TGTGCCAGCAGCTTTAAAGGCGGCGAGCAGTACTTC
D gene: TRBD1; V gene: TRBV29-1; clone size: .; J gene: TRBJ1-1; CDR3 protein: CSGGQVTEAFF; CDR3 DNA: TGCAGCGGAGGACAGGTTACTGAAGCTTTCTTT
D gene: .; V gene: TRBV3-1; clone size: few; J gene: TRBJ1-6; CDR3 protein: CASSPSLGGRNSPLHF; CDR3 DNA: TGTGCCAGCAGCCCATCCTTGGGGGGTAGGAATTCACCCCTCCACTTT
D gene: TRBD2; V gene: TRBV9; clone size: .; J gene: TRBJ2-5; CDR3 protein: CASSVGRSGGALQTQYF; CDR3 DNA: TGTGCCAGCAGCGTAGGAAGAAGCGGGGGGGCGTTACAGACCCAGTACTTC
D gene: TRBD1; V gene: TRBV7-3; clone size: few; J gene: TRBJ1-2; CDR3 protein: CASSPAGGQVYGYTF; CDR3 DNA: TGTGCCAGCAGCCCTGCTGGGGGACAGGTCTATGGCTACACCTTC
D gene: .; V gene: TRBV5-1; clone size: .; J gene: TRBJ2-2; CDR3 protein: CASSSTPHGAGELFF; CDR3 DNA: TGCGCCAGCAGCTCCACCCCGCATGGCGCCGGGGAGCTGTTTTTT
D gene: .; V gene: TRBV3-1; clone size: .; J gene: TRBJ1-2; CDR3 protein: CASSQANAHYGYTF; CDR3 DNA: TGTGCCAGCAGCCAAGCTAATGCCCACTATGGCTACACCTTC
D gene: TRBD2; V gene: TRBV7-6; clone size: few; J gene: TRBJ2-5; CDR3 protein: CASSRRAGLGETQYF; CDR3 DNA: TGTGCCAGCAGCCGTAGAGCGGGACTCGGAGAGACCCAGTACTTC
D gene: TRBD2; V gene: TRBV4-1; clone size: .; J gene: TRBJ2-1; CDR3 protein: CASSQGLARGASYNEQFF; CDR3 DNA: TGCGCCAGCAGCCAAGGGCTCGCGCGGGGGGCCTCCTACAATGAGCAGTTCTTC
D gene: .; V gene: TRBV28; clone size: .; J gene: TRBJ1-2; CDR3 protein: CASSATSGYYGYTF; CDR3 DNA: TGTGCCAGCAGTGCTACCTCAGGGTACTATGGCTACACCTTC
D gene: TRBD1; V gene: TRBV6-1; clone size: few; J gene: TRBJ2-7; CDR3 protein: CASRRNPGQGLDEQYF; CDR3 DNA: TGTGCCAGCAGAAGAAATCCGGGACAGGGACTCGACGAGCAGTACTTC
D gene: .; V gene: TRBV12-3/TRBV12-4; clone size: .; J gene: TRBJ2-7; CDR3 protein: CASSATGNVQYF; CDR3 DNA: TGTGCCAGCAGTGCTACAGGGAATGTGCAGTACTTC
D gene: .; V gene: TRBV4-1; clone size: few; J gene: TRBJ1-5; CDR3 protein: CASSQAAVNSNQPQHF; CDR3 DNA: TGCGCCAGCAGCCAGGCCGCGGTTAATAGCAATCAGCCCCAGCATTTT
D gene: TRBD1; V gene: TRBV7-9; clone size: .; J gene: TRBJ2-7; CDR3 protein: CASSPRTGERPYEQYF; CDR3 DNA: TGTGCCAGCAGCCCACGAACAGGGGAGCGCCCCTACGAGCAGTACTTC
D gene: .; V gene: TRBV6-4; clone size: few; J gene: TRBJ2-3; CDR3 protein: CASSPGAEADTQYF; CDR3 DNA: TGTGCCAGCAGTCCCGGGGCAGAGGCGGATACGCAGTATTTT
D gene: TRBD1; V gene: TRBV6-1; clone size: few; J gene: TRBJ1-2; CDR3 protein: CASSALGQGPGGYTF; CDR3 DNA: TGTGCCAGCAGTGCCCTAGGACAGGGGCCGGGTGGCTACACCTTC
D gene: TRBD2; V gene: TRBV12-3/TRBV12-4; clone size: .; J gene: TRBJ2-5; CDR3 protein: CASSRTSGGPTGETQYF; CDR3 DNA: TGTGCCAGCAGTCGGACTAGCGGGGGGCCGACCGGGGAGACCCAGTACTTC
D gene: .; V gene: TRBV20-1; clone size: few; J gene: TRBJ1-1; CDR3 protein: CSVLGRGRAGTEAFF; CDR3 DNA: TGCAGTGTTTTGGGGCGGGGCAGGGCAGGCACTGAAGCTTTCTTT
D gene: .; V gene: TRBV6-6; clone size: .; J gene: TRBJ1-1; CDR3 protein: CASLGTGVGNTEAFF; CDR3 DNA: TGTGCCAGCCTCGGGACGGGCGTTGGGAACACTGAAGCTTTCTTT
D gene: .; V gene: TRBV24-1; clone size: few; J gene: TRBJ2-3; CDR3 protein: CATSDPRTSTDTQYF; CDR3 DNA: TGTGCCACCAGTGACCCGCGGACTAGCACAGATACGCAGTATTTT
D gene: TRBD1; V gene: TRBV4-1; clone size: few; J gene: TRBJ2-5; CDR3 protein: CASSRGQGPRETQYF; CDR3 DNA: TGCGCCAGCAGCCGGGGACAGGGACCGCGAGAGACCCAGTACTTC
D gene: .; V gene: TRBV12-3/TRBV12-4; clone size: .; J gene: TRBJ1-5; CDR3 protein: CASSSYGFNQPQHF; CDR3 DNA: TGTGCCAGCAGTTCCTACGGATTCAATCAGCCCCAGCATTTT
D gene: .; V gene: TRBV4-1; clone size: .; J gene: TRBJ1-5; CDR3 protein: CASSTLTDISNQPQHF; CDR3 DNA: TGCGCCAGCAGCACTCTGACAGATATTAGCAATCAGCCCCAGCATTTT
D gene: .; V gene: TRBV20-1; clone size: .; J gene: TRBJ1-4; CDR3 protein: CSARSSPNEKLFF; CDR3 DNA: TGCAGTGCTAGATCCAGTCCTAATGAAAAACTGTTTTTT
D gene: TRBD1; V gene: TRBV10-3; clone size: .; J gene: TRBJ2-5; CDR3 protein: CAISEGTGKETQYF; CDR3 DNA: TGTGCCATCAGTGAGGGGACAGGGAAGGAGACCCAGTACTTC
D gene: TRBD1; V gene: TRBV12-3/TRBV12-4; clone size: .; J gene: TRBJ2-3; CDR3 protein: CASSPQGNVPDTQYF; CDR3 DNA: TGTGCCAGCAGTCCACAGGGGAATGTTCCAGATACGCAGTATTTT
D gene: TRBD1; V gene: TRBV6-1; clone size: .; J gene: TRBJ1-2; CDR3 protein: CASSEAGTGTYGYTF; CDR3 DNA: TGTGCCAGCAGTGAAGCTGGGACAGGGACGTATGGCTACACCTTC
D gene: .; V gene: TRBV12-3/TRBV12-4; clone size: few; J gene: TRBJ1-6; CDR3 protein: CAYLHSPLHF; CDR3 DNA: TGTGCGTACTTGCATTCACCCCTCCACTTT
D gene: .; V gene: TRBV28; clone size: .; J gene: TRBJ1-2; CDR3 protein: CASSLFFGFGYTF; CDR3 DNA: TGTGCCAGCAGTTTATTCTTTGGGTTTGGCTACACCTTC
D gene: .; V gene: TRBV28; clone size: few; J gene: TRBJ1-3; CDR3 protein: CASTNRNTIYF; CDR3 DNA: TGTGCCAGCACAAATAGAAACACCATATATTTT
D gene: .; V gene: TRBV7-2; clone size: .; J gene: TRBJ1-5; CDR3 protein: CACSQQRGQPQHF; CDR3 DNA: TGTGCCTGCAGCCAACAAAGGGGACAGCCCCAGCATTTT
D gene: TRBD1; V gene: TRBV10-3; clone size: few; J gene: TRBJ2-1; CDR3 protein: CAISDWTGAFF; CDR3 DNA: TGTGCCATCAGTGATTGGACAGGGGCGTTCTTC
D gene: .; V gene: TRBV6-2/TRBV6-3; clone size: few; J gene: TRBJ1-2; CDR3 protein: CASRDPGLEPPYTF; CDR3 DNA: TGTGCCAGCAGAGATCCCGGTCTTGAACCACCCTACACCTTC
D gene: .; V gene: TRBV29-1; clone size: .; J gene: TRBJ1-1; CDR3 protein: CSGDTMNTEAFF; CDR3 DNA: TGCAGCGGAGACACCATGAACACTGAAGCTTTCTTT
D gene: .; V gene: TRBV6-1; clone size: .; J gene: TRBJ1-2; CDR3 protein: CASSDRAELYGYTF; CDR3 DNA: TGTGCCAGCAGTGATCGGGCAGAGTTATATGGCTACACCTTC
D gene: .; V gene: TRBV14; clone size: few; J gene: TRBJ2-1; CDR3 protein: CASSQDIGGAYNEQFF; CDR3 DNA: TGTGCCAGCAGCCAAGATATAGGGGGGGCCTACAATGAGCAGTTCTTC
D gene: .; V gene: TRBV5-1; clone size: .; J gene: TRBJ1-1; CDR3 protein: CASSLHTDQAWAFF; CDR3 DNA: TGCGCCAGCAGCTTACACACGGACCAGGCGTGGGCTTTCTTT
D gene: .; V gene: TRBV20-1; clone size: .; J gene: TRBJ2-2; CDR3 protein: CSATPGRRVSGELFF; CDR3 DNA: TGCAGTGCCACACCGGGAAGAAGGGTATCCGGGGAGCTGTTTTTT
D gene: TRBD1; V gene: TRBV29-1; clone size: .; J gene: TRBJ1-1; CDR3 protein: CSAERDSPPEAFF; CDR3 DNA: TGCAGCGCAGAACGGGACAGTCCCCCTGAAGCTTTCTTT
D gene: TRBD1; V gene: TRBV7-9; clone size: few; J gene: TRBJ2-1; CDR3 protein: CASSRGQGIYNEQFF; CDR3 DNA: TGTGCCAGCAGCCGGGGACAGGGCATCTACAATGAGCAGTTCTTC
D gene: .; V gene: TRBV7-9; clone size: .; J gene: TRBJ2-6; CDR3 protein: CASSPRGGGSGANVLTF; CDR3 DNA: TGTGCCAGCAGCCCCCGGGGAGGGGGCTCTGGGGCCAACGTCCTGACTTTC
D gene: .; V gene: TRBV7-9; clone size: .; J gene: TRBJ2-2; CDR3 protein: CASKPSGGGRTGELFF; CDR3 DNA: TGTGCCAGCAAACCTTCGGGGGGCGGAAGAACCGGGGAGCTGTTCTTT
D gene: .; V gene: TRBV4-1; clone size: .; J gene: TRBJ1-4; CDR3 protein: CASSRGSFNEKLFF; CDR3 DNA: TGCGCCAGCAGCCGAGGTAGTTTTAATGAAAAACTGTTTTTT
D gene: .; V gene: TRBV20-1; clone size: .; J gene: TRBJ1-1; CDR3 protein: CSASSPSGTEAFF; CDR3 DNA: TGCAGTGCTAGCTCACCCTCGGGCACTGAAGCTTTCTTT
D gene: TRBD1; V gene: TRBV6-2/TRBV6-3; clone size: few; J gene: TRBJ2-5; CDR3 protein: CASIRQGRETQYF; CDR3 DNA: TGTGCCAGCATCAGACAGGGCCGGGAGACCCAGTACTTC
D gene: .; V gene: TRBV11-2; clone size: .; J gene: TRBJ2-1; CDR3 protein: CASSLRRLGGHNEQFF; CDR3 DNA: TGTGCCAGCAGCTTACGGCGTCTCGGGGGCCACAATGAGCAGTTCTTC
D gene: .; V gene: TRBV29-1; clone size: .; J gene: TRBJ2-5; CDR3 protein: CSVGGLGETQYF; CDR3 DNA: TGCAGCGTTGGGGGGCTAGGAGAGACCCAGTACTTC
D gene: .; V gene: TRBV24-1; clone size: few; J gene: TRBJ2-3; CDR3 protein: CATSAASGTDTQYF; CDR3 DNA: TGTGCCACCAGTGCAGCCTCTGGCACAGATACGCAGTATTTT
D gene: .; V gene: TRBV24-1; clone size: .; J gene: TRBJ2-3; CDR3 protein: CATSADSTDTQYF; CDR3 DNA: TGTGCCACCAGTGCGGACTCCACAGATACGCAGTATTTT
D gene: .; V gene: TRBV5-1; clone size: .; J gene: TRBJ2-2; CDR3 protein: CASSFTDTGELFF; CDR3 DNA: TGCGCCAGCAGCTTCACAGATACCGGGGAGCTGTTTTTT